This record concerns one T cell receptor (beta chain) sequence. The antigen is not known. These data originate in a study of cytomegalovirus exposure and HLA in healthy donors. About the study: Across roughly 400 genotyped donors, more than 75% landed in the Caucasian-associated ancestry cluster.

Whole-study findings and limits: Most CMV-associated TCR beta chains appeared HLA-restricted in a later analysis. It was confirmed in vitro that three of the CMV-associated chains were specific for CMV antigens.

Germline loops: CDR1 SGHVS, CDR2 FQNEAQ. The CDR3 spans 13 residues. Trimming removed 4 bases from V and 5 bases from J, with 11 bases in between. It was with 60 Vbeta and 13 Jbeta primers that the PCR ran. The data were produced by immunoSEQ multiplex PCR, yet TCRdb's version contains in-frame clones alone and is incomplete. The sample has approximately 210,000 clones, roughly three quarters seen once. The receptor comes from a male donor in good health and CMV-seropositive. The sample consisted of PBMCs. The chain uses TRBV7-8 and TRBJ2-5; possible D gene TRBD2, 5 bases. The CDR3 DNA follows: TGTGCCAGCAGCTACCGGGGTAGGGAGACCCAGTACTTC. Protein: CASSYRGRETQYF.